These 23 T cell receptor beta chains were sequenced from one sample in a study of T cell responses to AZD1222 COVID-19 vaccine. Here immunoSEQ multiplex PCR was the method, and the copy in TCRdb shows in-frame clones only, minus some. This table holds around 140,000 clones, roughly 92% found once. Sequencing used peripheral blood, obtained on day 0 of AZD1222 vaccination. These receptors all stem from an adult in good health.

CDR3 coding DNA: TGTGCCAGCAGCGTAGAACCTCGCACAGATACGCAGTATTTT. Protein: CASSVEPRTDTQYF. J is TRBJ2-3 and V is TRBV9; D is uncertain. CDR1 is SGDLS and CDR2 is YYNGEE in the germline V gene. CDR3 size: 14 residues. Trimming removed 0 bases from V and 1 base from J, with 6 bases in between. Full variable domain (remainder filled in from reference TRBV9 and TRBJ2-3): DSGVTQTPKHLITATGQRVTLRCSPRSGDLSVYWYQQSLDQGLQFLIQYYNGEERAKGNILERFSAQQFPDLHSELNLSSLELGDSALYFCASSVEPRTDTQYFGPGTRLTVL.

The rearrangement joins TRBV10-3 to TRBJ2-3, with 9 positions matching TRBD1. The CDR3 loop spans 16 amino acids. Germline V CDR1 and CDR2: ENHRY, SYGVKD. The ends lost 6 bases at V and 1 base at J; junction bases unmatched: 8. The CDR3 DNA is TGTGCCATCAGGAGGGACAGGGTGATAGGCACAGATACGCAGTATTTT. Translation: CAIRRDRVIGTDTQYF.

This rearrangement joins TRBV3-1 (or the pseudogene TRBV3-2) to TRBJ2-5, with D possibly being TRBD2 (6 bases). V gave up 8 bases and J gave up 1 base, with 11 bases separating them. Germline CDR1 LGHDT, CDR2 YNNKEL (reference sequence). The CDR3 has 13 residues. CDR3 in DNA: TGTGCCAGCGGAGAGGGACTCCAAGAGACCCAGTACTTC. Translation: CASGEGLQETQYF.

This clone was recorded at least ten times. The rearrangement links TRBV3-1 (or the pseudogene TRBV3-2) to TRBJ1-4; D remains unclear. Between the trimmed V and J ends, which lost 1 base and 6 bases, there was a span of 12 bases. This CDR3 region has 15 residues. Per germline, CDR1 LGHDT and CDR2 YNNKEL (reference sequence). In nucleotides, the CDR3 is TGTGCCAGCAGCCAAGTTCAAGGGTACGATGAAAAACTGTTTTTT. Its translation is CASSQVQGYDEKLFF.

This chain connects TRBV10-3 to TRBJ1-3; the match to TRBD1 covers 7 bases. CDR1 is ENHRY, CDR2 SYGVKD, per germline. Trimming removed 2 bases from V and 0 bases from J; junction bases left unmatched: 13. The CDR3 extends over 19 amino acids. The CDR3 loop reads CAISEPGTERTSSGNTIYF. CDR3 nucleotide sequence: TGTGCCATCAGTGAGCCCGGGACAGAGCGAACTTCCTCTGGAAACACCATATATTTT.

The chain combines TRBV15 with TRBJ1-3, with D unclear. Germline V lookup: CDR1 LNHNV, CDR2 YYDKDF (reference sequence). This CDR3 has 13 amino acids. With 4 bases removed from V and 0 bases from J, the gap between germline ends came to 4 bases. The CDR3 nucleotides read TGTGCCACCAGCACTGACTCTGGAAACACCATATATTTT. As protein: CATSTDSGNTIYF.

This clone turned up a few times. The V and J genes are TRBV27 and TRBJ2-2; 13 bases match TRBD2. Germline lookup yields CDR1 MNHEY and CDR2 SMNVEV (reference sequence). With 1 base clipped from V and 1 base from J, the junction kept 9 bases outside the gene matches. There are 20 residues in the CDR3. The CDR3 nucleotides are TGTGCCAGCAGTTTATATAAATTGGGACTAGCGGGAAGGAACACCGGGGAGCTGTTTTTT. Translated: CASSLYKLGLAGRNTGELFF.

CDR3 bases: TGCGCCAGCAGCCCACGAGGGAGACTAAGCGAGCAGTTCTTC. It encodes CASSPRGRLSEQFF. This sequence joins TRBV4-1 and TRBJ2-1, with a possible D match to TRBD2 (5 bases). CDR3 length equals 14 residues. Germline CDR1 MGHRA, CDR2 YSYEKL. V lost 4 bases, J lost 10 bases, and 17 bases lay in between.

V and J are TRBV9 and TRBJ2-7; D uncertain. Between the trimmed V and J ends, which lost 1 base and 4 bases, there was a span of 12 bases. Per the germline V gene, CDR1 is SGDLS and CDR2 is YYNGEE. The CDR3 is 14 residues long. CDR3 sequence reads: CASSVNFARYEQYF. The CDR3 coding sequence is TGTGCCAGCAGCGTAAACTTCGCGAGGTACGAGCAGTACTTC.

The chain joins TRBV28 to TRBJ2-7, with D possibly matching TRBD1 (5 bases). CDR1 and CDR2 (germline): MDHEN, SYDVKM. This CDR3 spans 13 amino acids. V was pared by 6 bases and J by 7 bases, with 16 bases between. The CDR3 is CASRVRAGREQYF. The CDR3 bases are TGTGCCAGCAGGGTTCGGGCAGGGCGAGAGCAGTACTTC.

This chain links TRBV11-3 with TRBJ1-2, with D perhaps matching TRBD1 (6 bases). This CDR3 is built from 13 residues. V dropped 1 base and J dropped 8 bases, with 11 bases sitting between them. From germline, CDR1 is SGHNT and CDR2 YENEEA. CDR3 region: CASSLAGGRGYTF. In DNA form, the CDR3 reads TGTGCCAGCAGCTTAGCCGGGGGGCGCGGCTACACCTTC.

CDR3 protein: CSVAGTGAYEQYF. The DNA for the CDR3 is TGCAGCGTCGCCGGGACAGGGGCCTACGAGCAGTACTTC. This chain joins TRBV29-1 and TRBJ2-7; the match to TRBD1 covers 10 bases. CDR1 is SQVTM and CDR2 is ANQGSEA in the germline V gene. With 6 bases clipped from V and 2 bases from J, the junction kept 4 bases outside the gene matches. The CDR3 has 13 residues.

V is TRBV5-1 and J is TRBJ1-1; D gene ambiguous. The germline V and J ends were trimmed by 0 bases and 4 bases, with 10 bases remaining between them. The CDR3 is made up of 14 amino acids. Germline V gives CDR1 SGHRS, CDR2 YFSETQ. This CDR3 is CASSLAPRGTEAFF. The CDR3 bases are TGCGCCAGCAGCTTGGCTCCTCGGGGCACTGAAGCTTTCTTT.

The sample holds a few counts of this clone. This chain joins TRBV6-1 and TRBJ2-6, with D possibly being TRBD1 or TRBD2 (6 bases each). This CDR3 spans 17 amino acids. V dropped 0 bases and J dropped 0 bases, with 9 bases sitting between them. CDR1 and CDR2 (germline): MNHNS, SASEGT. Here the CDR3 reads CASSEAGGISGANVLTF. CDR3 nucleotides: TGTGCCAGCAGTGAAGCGGGGGGCATCTCTGGGGCCAACGTCCTGACTTTC.

V usage is TRBV30 and J usage is TRBJ1-3; D is uncertain. Germline V gene sequence: CDR1 GTSNPN, CDR2 SVGIG (reference sequence). Deletions cut 5 bases from V and 0 bases from J, with 8 bases between. CDR3 length: 13 residues. The CDR3 region has the DNA TGTGCCTGGGCACAGTACTCTGGAAACACCATATATTTT. Its translation is CAWAQYSGNTIYF.

V gene TRBV7-8 combines with J gene TRBJ2-2; D possibly corresponds to TRBD2 (8 bases). This CDR3 comprises 18 residues. Germline CDR1 reads SGHVS; CDR2 reads FQNEAQ. With 5 bases removed from V and 7 bases from J, the gap between germline ends came to 26 bases. The CDR3 spells CASSIPTGRLARGGELFF. CDR3 nucleotides: TGTGCCAGCAGCATCCCGACAGGGCGACTAGCGAGGGGCGGGGAGCTGTTTTTT.

This clone has a handful of counts. CDR3 loop: CASGQGGYYGYTF. DNA of the CDR3: TGTGCTAGTGGGCAGGGGGGGTACTATGGCTACACCTTC. V gene TRBV12-5 combines with J gene TRBJ1-2; 7 bases align to TRBD1. The CDR3 is 13 amino acids. CDR1 LGHNT and CDR2 FRNRAP come from the germline V gene. After removal of 6 bases from V and 3 bases from J, the junction contained 4 bases not matched to a gene. The full variable domain, in which reference TRBV12-5 and TRBJ1-2 provide the parts outside the CDR3, is DARVTQTPRHKVTEMGQEVTMRCQPILGHNTVFWYRQTMMQGLELLAYFRNRAPLDDSGMPKDRFSAEMPDATLATLKIQPSEPRDSAVYFCASGQGGYYGYTFGSGTRLTVV.

This chain joins TRBV28 and TRBJ2-3; a possible D gene is TRBD2 (6 bases). This CDR3 spans 12 amino acids. CDR1 is MDHEN, CDR2 SYDVKM, per germline. The V end lost 8 bases, the J end lost 8 bases, and 14 bases lay between the germline ends. CDR3 loop: CASSGLPGTQYF. CDR3 in DNA: TGTGCCAGCTCGGGACTTCCCGGTACGCAGTATTTT.

The chain links TRBV6-5 to TRBJ1-2, with D possibly being TRBD1 (6 bases). CDR3 length equals 12 residues. CDR1 is MNHEY, CDR2 SVGAGI, per germline. The V gene lost 6 bases and the J gene lost 4 bases, with 9 bases spanning the gap. CDR3 in DNA: TGTGCCAGCAGACGACAGGTCTATGGCTACACCTTC. As protein: CASRRQVYGYTF.

The rearrangement uses TRBV14 and TRBJ1-2; 9 nucleotides agree with TRBD1. CDR1 is SGHDN and CDR2 is FVKESK in the germline V gene. The CDR3 runs 15 residues. V gave up 4 bases and J gave up 1 base; unmatched junction bases: 4. The CDR3 protein is CASSPRTGVNYGYTF. The CDR3 DNA reads as TGTGCCAGCAGCCCGCGGACAGGGGTTAACTATGGCTACACCTTC.

The chain has TRBV10-3 and TRBJ1-2; D not certain. V was trimmed by 2 bases and J by 4 bases, leaving 11 bases between them. The CDR3 covers 14 residues. Per germline, CDR1 ENHRY and CDR2 SYGVKD. The CDR3 region is CAISENTRSYGYTF. As DNA, the CDR3 is TGTGCCATCAGTGAGAACACTCGATCCTATGGCTACACCTTC.

The CDR3 DNA follows: TGTGCCAGCATGGGAGCGGTCTATGGCTACACCTTC. Translating gives CASMGAVYGYTF. The gene calls are TRBV6-5 and TRBJ1-2; D remains unclear. Trimming took 7 bases from V and 4 from J, leaving 10 bases between them. Germline CDR1 is MNHEY and CDR2 is SVGAGI. The CDR3 is 12 amino acids.

The chain combines TRBV27 with TRBJ1-1; maybe TRBD1 (5 bases). V dropped 6 bases and J dropped 5 bases, with 19 bases sitting between them. Germline CDR1 reads MNHEY; CDR2 reads SMNVEV (reference sequence). The CDR3 sequence is 15 residues long. The CDR3 DNA follows: TGTGCCAGCAGCTCTGAACCCCCCCGGGGGACTGAAGCTTTCTTT. This gives the protein CASSSEPPRGTEAFF.